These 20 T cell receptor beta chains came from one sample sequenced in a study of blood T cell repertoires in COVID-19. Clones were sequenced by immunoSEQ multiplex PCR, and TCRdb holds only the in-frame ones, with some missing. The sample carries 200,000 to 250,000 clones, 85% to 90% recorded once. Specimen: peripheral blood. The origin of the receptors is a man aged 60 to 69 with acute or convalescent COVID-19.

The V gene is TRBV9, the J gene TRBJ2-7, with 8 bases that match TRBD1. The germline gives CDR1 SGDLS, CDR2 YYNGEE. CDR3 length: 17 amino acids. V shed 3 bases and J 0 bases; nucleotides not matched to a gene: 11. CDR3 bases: TGTGCCAGCAGCGCCAGGGACAGGCCCCGTTTCTCCTACGAGCAGTACTTC. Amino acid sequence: CASSARDRPRFSYEQYF.

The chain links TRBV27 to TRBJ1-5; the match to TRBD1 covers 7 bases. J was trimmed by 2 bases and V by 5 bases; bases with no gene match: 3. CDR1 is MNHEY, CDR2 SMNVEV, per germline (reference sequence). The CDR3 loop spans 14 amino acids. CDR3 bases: TGTGCCAGCAGTCGACAGGGTGGCAATCAGCCCCAGCATTTT. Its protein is CASSRQGGNQPQHF.

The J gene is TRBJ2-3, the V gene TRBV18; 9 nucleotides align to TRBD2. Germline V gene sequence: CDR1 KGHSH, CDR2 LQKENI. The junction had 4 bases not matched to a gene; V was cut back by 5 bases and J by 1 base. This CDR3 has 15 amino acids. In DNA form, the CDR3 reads TGTGCCAGCTCAGTAGCGGGAGCTGGCACAGATACGCAGTATTTT. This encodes CASSVAGAGTDTQYF.

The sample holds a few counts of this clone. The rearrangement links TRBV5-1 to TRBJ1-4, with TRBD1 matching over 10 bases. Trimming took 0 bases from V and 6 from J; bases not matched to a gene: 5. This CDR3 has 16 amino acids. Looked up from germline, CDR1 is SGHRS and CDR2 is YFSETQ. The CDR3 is CASSLGGDRGYEKLFF. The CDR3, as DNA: TGCGCCAGCAGCTTGGGCGGGGACAGGGGTTATGAAAAACTGTTTTTT.

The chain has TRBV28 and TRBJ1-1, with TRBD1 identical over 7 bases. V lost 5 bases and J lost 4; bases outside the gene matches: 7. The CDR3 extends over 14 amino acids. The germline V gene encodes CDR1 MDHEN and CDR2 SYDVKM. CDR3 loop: CASSQPGQTTEAFF. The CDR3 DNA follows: TGTGCCAGCAGTCAGCCGGGACAGACCACTGAAGCTTTCTTT.

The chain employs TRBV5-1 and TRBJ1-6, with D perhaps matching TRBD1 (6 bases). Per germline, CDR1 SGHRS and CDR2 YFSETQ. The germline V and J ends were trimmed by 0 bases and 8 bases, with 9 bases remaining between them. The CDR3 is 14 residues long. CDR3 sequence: CASSLAQGHSPLHF. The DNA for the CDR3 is TGCGCCAGCAGCTTGGCTCAGGGGCATTCACCCCTCCACTTT.

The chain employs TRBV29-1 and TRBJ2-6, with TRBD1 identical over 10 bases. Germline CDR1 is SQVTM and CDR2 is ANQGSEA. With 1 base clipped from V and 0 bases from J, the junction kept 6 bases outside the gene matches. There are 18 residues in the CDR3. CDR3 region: CSVEGSTGGASGANVLTF. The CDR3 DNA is TGCAGCGTTGAAGGGTCGACAGGGGGCGCCTCTGGGGCCAACGTCCTGACTTTC.

This CDR3 is CASSFNRDRGEKLFF. The CDR3 coding sequence is TGTGCCAGCAGTTTCAACCGGGACAGGGGGGAAAAACTGTTTTTT. V usage is TRBV27 and J usage is TRBJ1-4, with 11 bases aligning to TRBD1. The CDR3 covers 15 residues. V dropped 3 bases and J dropped 8; count of bases not matched to a gene: 5. CDR1 and CDR2 (germline): MNHEY, SMNVEV (reference sequence).

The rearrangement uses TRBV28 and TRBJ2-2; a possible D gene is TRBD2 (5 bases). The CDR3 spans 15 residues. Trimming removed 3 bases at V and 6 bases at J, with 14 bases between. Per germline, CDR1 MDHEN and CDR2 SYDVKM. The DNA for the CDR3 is TGTGCCAGCAGTTTCGGGATACGCCCAGCCGGGGAGCTGTTTTTT. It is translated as CASSFGIRPAGELFF.

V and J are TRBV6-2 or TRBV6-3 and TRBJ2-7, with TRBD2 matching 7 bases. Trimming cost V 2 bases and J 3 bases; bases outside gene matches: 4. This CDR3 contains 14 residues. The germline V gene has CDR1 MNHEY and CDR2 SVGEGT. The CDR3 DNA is TGTGCCAGCAGTTACCCCCAGCGGGGCTACGAGCAGTACTTC. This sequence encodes CASSYPQRGYEQYF.

CDR3 amino acids: CASSLSQNNEQFF. The CDR3 nucleotides are TGTGCCAGCAGCTTATCGCAGAACAATGAGCAGTTCTTC. The chain combines TRBV7-9 with TRBJ2-1; D is undetermined. Germline CDR1 SEHNR, CDR2 FQNEAQ (reference sequence). V was shortened by 2 bases and J by 5 bases, with 7 bases between the two germline ends. This CDR3 has 13 residues.

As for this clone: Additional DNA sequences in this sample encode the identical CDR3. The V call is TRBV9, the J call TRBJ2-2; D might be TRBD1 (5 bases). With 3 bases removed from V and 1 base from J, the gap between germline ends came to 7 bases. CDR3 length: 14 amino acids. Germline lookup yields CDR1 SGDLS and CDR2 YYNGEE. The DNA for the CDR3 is TGTGCCAGCAGCGGGGGCCTGAACACCGGGGAGCTGTTTTTT. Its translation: CASSGGLNTGELFF.

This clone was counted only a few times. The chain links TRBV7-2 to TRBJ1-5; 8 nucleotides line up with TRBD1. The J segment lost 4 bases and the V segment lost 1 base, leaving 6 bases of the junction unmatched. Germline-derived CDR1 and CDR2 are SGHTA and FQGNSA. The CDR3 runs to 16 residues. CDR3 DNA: TGTGCCAGCAGCTTAGAGCAGGGGGCAAGGAATCAGCCCCAGCATTTT. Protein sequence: CASSLEQGARNQPQHF. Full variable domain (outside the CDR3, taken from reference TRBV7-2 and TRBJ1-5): GAGVSQSPSNKVTEKGKDVELRCDPISGHTALYWYRQSLGQGLEFLIYFQGNSAPDKSGLPSDRFSAERTGGSVSTLTIQRTQQEDSAVYLCASSLEQGARNQPQHFGDGTRLSIL.

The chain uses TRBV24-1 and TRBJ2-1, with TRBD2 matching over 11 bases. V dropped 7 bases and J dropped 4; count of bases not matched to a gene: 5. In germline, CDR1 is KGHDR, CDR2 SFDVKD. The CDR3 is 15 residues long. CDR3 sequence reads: CATSRGLAAYNEQFF. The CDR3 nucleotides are TGTGCCACCAGCAGGGGACTAGCGGCTTACAATGAGCAGTTCTTC.

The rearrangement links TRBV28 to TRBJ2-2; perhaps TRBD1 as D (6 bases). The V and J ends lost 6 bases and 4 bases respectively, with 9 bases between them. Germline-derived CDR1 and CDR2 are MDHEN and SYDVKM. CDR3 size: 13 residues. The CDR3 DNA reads TGTGCCAGCAGCCAACAGGGCACCGGGGAGCTGTTTTTT. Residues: CASSQQGTGELFF.

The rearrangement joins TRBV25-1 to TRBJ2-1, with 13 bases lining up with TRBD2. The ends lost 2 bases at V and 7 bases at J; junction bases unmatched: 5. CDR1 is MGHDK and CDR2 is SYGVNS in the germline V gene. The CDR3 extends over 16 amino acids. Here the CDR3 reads CASSEPALAGGNEQFF. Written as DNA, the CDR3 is TGTGCCAGCAGTGAACCGGCACTAGCGGGGGGGAATGAGCAGTTCTTC.

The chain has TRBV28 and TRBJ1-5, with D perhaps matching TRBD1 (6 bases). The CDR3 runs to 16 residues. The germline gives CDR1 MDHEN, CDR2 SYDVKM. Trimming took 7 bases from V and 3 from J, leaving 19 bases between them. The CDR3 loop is CASTPGGAHSNQPQHF. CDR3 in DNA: TGTGCCAGCACCCCCGGGGGGGCCCACTCCAATCAGCCCCAGCATTTT.

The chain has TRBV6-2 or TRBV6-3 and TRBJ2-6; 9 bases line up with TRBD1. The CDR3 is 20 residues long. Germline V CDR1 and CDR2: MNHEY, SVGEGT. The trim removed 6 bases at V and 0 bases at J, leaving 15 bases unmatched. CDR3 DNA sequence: TGTGCCAGCAGCCCCGCGGGTTGGGGACAGGGCGACTCTGGGGCCAACGTCCTGACTTTC. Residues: CASSPAGWGQGDSGANVLTF.

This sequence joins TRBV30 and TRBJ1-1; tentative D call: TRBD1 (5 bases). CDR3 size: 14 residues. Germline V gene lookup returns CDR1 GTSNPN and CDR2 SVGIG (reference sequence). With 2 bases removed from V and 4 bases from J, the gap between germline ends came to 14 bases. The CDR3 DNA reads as TGTGCCTGGAGTCCCAAGGGGAGGGGCACTGAAGCTTTCTTT. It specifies CAWSPKGRGTEAFF.

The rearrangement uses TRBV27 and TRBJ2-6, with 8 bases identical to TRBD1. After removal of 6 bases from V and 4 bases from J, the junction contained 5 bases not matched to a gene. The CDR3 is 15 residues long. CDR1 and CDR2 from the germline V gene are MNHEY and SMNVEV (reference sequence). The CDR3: CASRTRGLGANVLTF. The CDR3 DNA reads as TGTGCCAGCAGGACCAGGGGGCTCGGGGCCAACGTCCTGACTTTC.